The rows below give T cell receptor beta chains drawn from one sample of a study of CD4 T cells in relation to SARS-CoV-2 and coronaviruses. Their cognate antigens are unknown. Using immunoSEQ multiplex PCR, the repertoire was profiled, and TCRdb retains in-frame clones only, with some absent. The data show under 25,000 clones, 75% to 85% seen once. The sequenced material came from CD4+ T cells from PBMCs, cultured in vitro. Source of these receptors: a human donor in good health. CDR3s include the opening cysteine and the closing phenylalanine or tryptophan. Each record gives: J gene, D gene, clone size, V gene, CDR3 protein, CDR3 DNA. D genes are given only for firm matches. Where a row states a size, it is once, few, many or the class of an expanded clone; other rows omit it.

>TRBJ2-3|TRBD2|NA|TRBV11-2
CASSPRTSALSNTQYF
TGTGCCAGCAGCCCGAGGACTAGCGCATTATCGAATACGCAGTATTTT
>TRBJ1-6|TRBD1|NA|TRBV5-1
CASSLAGTGRSPLHF
TGCGCCAGCAGCTTAGCCGGGACAGGGAGGTCACCCCTCCACTTT
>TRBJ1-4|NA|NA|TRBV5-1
CASSLVPASTNEKLFF
TGCGCCAGCAGCTTGGTGCCAGCGTCAACTAATGAAAAACTGTTTTTT
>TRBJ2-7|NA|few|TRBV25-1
CASSESTVSNYEQYF
TGTGCCAGCAGTGAATCCACAGTATCCAATTACGAGCAGTACTTC
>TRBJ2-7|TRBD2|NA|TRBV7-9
CASSFTGGSSYEQYF
TGTGCCAGCAGCTTTACGGGGGGGAGCTCCTACGAGCAGTACTTC
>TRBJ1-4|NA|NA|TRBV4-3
CASSQDSQSEKLFF
TGCGCCAGCAGCCAAGATAGCCAGAGCGAAAAACTGTTTTTT
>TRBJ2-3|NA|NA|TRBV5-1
CASSFATATDTQYF
TGCGCCAGCAGCTTCGCAACGGCCACAGATACGCAGTATTTT
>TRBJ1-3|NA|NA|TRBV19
CASSVLRGSGNTIYF
TGTGCCAGTAGTGTCCTTCGGGGTTCTGGAAACACCATATATTTT
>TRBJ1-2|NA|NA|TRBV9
CASSAGGTGSYGYTF
TGTGCCAGCAGCGCGGGGGGTACGGGCAGCTATGGCTACACCTTC
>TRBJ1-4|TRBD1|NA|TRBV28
CASSFSRGRGNEKLFF
TGTGCCAGCAGTTTCTCCAGGGGGCGGGGTAATGAAAAACTGTTTTTT
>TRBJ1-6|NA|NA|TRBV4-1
CASSLGVSPLHF
TGCGCCAGCAGCTTGGGGGTCTCACCCCTCCACTTT
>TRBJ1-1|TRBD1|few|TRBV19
CASSNPYRGRSEAFF
TGTGCCAGTAGTAATCCCTACAGGGGGCGGTCTGAAGCTTTCTTT
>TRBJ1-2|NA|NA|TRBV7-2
CASSLGGLKGYTF
TGTGCCAGCAGCTTAGGGGGGCTAAAGGGCTACACCTTC
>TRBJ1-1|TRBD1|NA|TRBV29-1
CSSRDRDGEAFF
TGCAGCTCCCGGGACAGGGACGGTGAAGCTTTCTTT
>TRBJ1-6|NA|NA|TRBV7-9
CASSLGAPHNSPLHF
TGTGCCAGCAGCTTAGGGGCCCCTCATAATTCACCCCTCCACTTT
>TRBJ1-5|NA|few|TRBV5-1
CASSLGSNQPQHF
TGCGCCAGCAGCTTGGGGAGCAATCAGCCCCAGCATTTT
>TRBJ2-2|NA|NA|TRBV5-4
CASSLLGSNTGELFF
TGTGCCAGCAGCTTGCTCGGATCTAACACCGGGGAGCTGTTTTTT
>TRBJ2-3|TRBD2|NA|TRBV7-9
CASSFSLATITDTQYF
TGTGCCAGCAGCTTTTCACTAGCGACCATCACAGATACGCAGTATTTT
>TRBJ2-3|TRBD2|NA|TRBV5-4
CASRYSGGSTDTQYF
TGTGCCAGCAGATATAGCGGGGGGAGCACAGATACGCAGTATTTT
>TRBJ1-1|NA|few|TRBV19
CASSIDRVGTEAFF
TGTGCCAGTAGTATAGACAGGGTTGGCACTGAAGCTTTCTTT
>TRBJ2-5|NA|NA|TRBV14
CASSPEQGLGETQYF
TGTGCCAGCAGCCCAGAACAGGGCTTAGGAGAGACCCAGTACTTC
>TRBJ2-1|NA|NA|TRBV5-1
CASSGRARVNEQFF
TGCGCCAGCAGCGGAAGGGCGAGGGTCAATGAGCAGTTCTTC
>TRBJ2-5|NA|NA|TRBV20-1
CSARIVETQYF
TGCAGTGCTAGAATTGTGGAGACCCAGTACTTC
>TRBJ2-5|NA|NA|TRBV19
CASSIAVAETQYF
TGTGCCAGTAGTATAGCTGTGGCGGAGACCCAGTACTTC
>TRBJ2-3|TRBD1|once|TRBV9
CASSPDRATDTQYF
TGTGCCAGCAGCCCCGACAGGGCCACAGATACGCAGTATTTT
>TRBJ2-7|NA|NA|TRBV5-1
CASGLGGGSSYEQYF
TGCGCCAGCGGGTTAGGGGGGGGCTCCTCCTACGAGCAGTACTTC
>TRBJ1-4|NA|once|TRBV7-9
CASSLERLEGKLFF
TGTGCCAGCAGCTTAGAAAGGTTAGAAGGAAAACTGTTTTTT
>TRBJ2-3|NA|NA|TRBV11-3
CASSLEGGTDTQYF
TGTGCCAGCAGCTTAGAGGGGGGAACAGATACGCAGTATTTT
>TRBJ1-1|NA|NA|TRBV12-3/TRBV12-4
CASSLLGWEAFF
TGTGCCAGCAGTTTACTTGGGTGGGAAGCTTTCTTT
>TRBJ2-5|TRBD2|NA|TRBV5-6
CASSSSQSAGVGETQYF
TGTGCCAGCAGCTCCTCCCAGTCAGCGGGAGTAGGGGAGACCCAGTACTTC
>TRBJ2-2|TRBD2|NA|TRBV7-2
CASSLTSGSGELFF
TGTGCCAGCAGCCTGACTAGCGGGTCCGGGGAGCTGTTTTTT
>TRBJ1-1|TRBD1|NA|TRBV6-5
CASSYIVGQAETFF
TGTGCCAGCAGTTATATAGTCGGACAGGCTGAAACTTTCTTT
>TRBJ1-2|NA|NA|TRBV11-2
CASSSLEWGRGYGYTF
TGTGCCAGCAGCTCTTTGGAGTGGGGGCGAGGCTATGGCTACACCTTC
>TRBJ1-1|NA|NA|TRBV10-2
CASRSGPGNTEAFF
TGCGCCAGCCGGAGCGGACCTGGGAACACTGAAGCTTTCTTT
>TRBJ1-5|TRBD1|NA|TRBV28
CASSLIGRGPDQPQHF
TGTGCCAGCAGTTTAATCGGCAGGGGGCCGGATCAGCCCCAGCATTTT
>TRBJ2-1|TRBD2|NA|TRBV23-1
CASSRARERSYNEQFF
TGCGCCAGCAGTCGCGCGCGGGAGAGGTCCTACAATGAGCAGTTCTTC
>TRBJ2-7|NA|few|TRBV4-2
CASSQDLAVPYYEQYF
TGTGCCAGCAGCCAAGACCTGGCGGTTCCTTACTACGAGCAGTACTTC
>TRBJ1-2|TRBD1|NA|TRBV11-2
CASSWGQGSGYGYTF
TGTGCCAGCAGCTGGGGACAGGGTTCGGGCTATGGCTACACCTTC
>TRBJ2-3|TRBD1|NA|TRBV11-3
CASSHPVGQGAGDTQYF
TGTGCCAGCAGCCACCCCGTGGGACAGGGGGCCGGAGATACGCAGTATTTT
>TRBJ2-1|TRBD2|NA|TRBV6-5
CASRGGGSYNEQFF
TGTGCCAGCAGGGGGGGAGGGTCCTACAATGAGCAGTTCTTC
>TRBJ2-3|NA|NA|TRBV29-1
CSVVEDTQYF
TGCAGCGTTGTGGAAGATACGCAGTATTTT
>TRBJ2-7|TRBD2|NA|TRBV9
CASSETSGAYEQYF
TGTGCCAGCAGTGAGACTAGCGGAGCCTACGAGCAGTACTTC
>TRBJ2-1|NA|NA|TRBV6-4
CASSARGGIYNEQFF
TGTGCCAGCAGTGCCCGCGGAGGGATCTACAATGAGCAGTTCTTC
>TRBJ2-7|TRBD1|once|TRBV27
CASSPWDRGREQYF
TGTGCCAGCAGTCCCTGGGACAGGGGGCGCGAGCAGTACTTC
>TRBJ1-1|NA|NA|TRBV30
CAWSVLRGNTEAFF
TGTGCCTGGAGTGTACTAAGAGGGAACACTGAAGCTTTCTTT
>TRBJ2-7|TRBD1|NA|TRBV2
CASSARGIITYEQYF
TGTGCCAGCAGCGCCAGGGGGATCATTACTTACGAGCAGTACTTC
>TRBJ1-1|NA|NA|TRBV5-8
CASSLRTVNTEAFF
TGTGCCAGCAGCTTGAGGACAGTGAACACTGAAGCTTTCTTT
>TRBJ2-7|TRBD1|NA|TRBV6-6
CASSLTGTANEQYF
TGTGCCAGCAGCCTAACTGGGACAGCAAACGAGCAGTACTTC
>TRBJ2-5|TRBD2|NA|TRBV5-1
CASSLARSSGSQETQYF
TGCGCCAGCAGCTTGGCCAGGTCTAGCGGGAGCCAAGAGACCCAGTACTTC
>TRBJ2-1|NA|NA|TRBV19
CATRRSGDGSNEQFF
TGTGCCACCCGTAGAAGCGGCGACGGTTCCAATGAGCAGTTCTTC
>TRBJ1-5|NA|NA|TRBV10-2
CATRDGINQPQHF
TGCGCCACCCGGGACGGAATCAATCAGCCCCAGCATTTT
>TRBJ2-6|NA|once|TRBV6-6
CASSSGANVLTF
TGTGCCAGCAGCTCTGGGGCCAACGTCCTGACTTTC